Below, 8 T cell receptor beta chains from the same sample are listed, as sequenced in a study of identifying expanded T cells in peripheral blood. Here immunoSEQ multiplex PCR was the method, and the copy in TCRdb shows in-frame clones only, minus some. The sample holds about 85,000 clones, around 90% seen once. Input material: blood. The receptor set was obtained from a person between 18 and 75 years old in good health.

In this sample, this clone turned up a few times. V usage is TRBV5-8 and J usage is TRBJ2-5, with 9 bases aligning to TRBD1. The germline V gene encodes CDR1 SGHTS and CDR2 YDEGEE. The CDR3 is 16 amino acids. Trimming took 4 bases from V and 7 from J; bases not matched to a gene: 14. Here the CDR3 DNA reads TGTGCCAGCAGCGAATCCACAGGGGGCCCCGGGTTGACCCAGTACTTC. Its translation is CASSESTGGPGLTQYF.

The chain has TRBV15 and TRBJ1-5, with a possible D match to TRBD1 (6 bases). This CDR3 region has 18 residues. Deletions cut 2 bases from V and 1 base from J, with 18 bases between. Germline values: CDR1 LNHNV, CDR2 YYDKDF (reference sequence). Here the CDR3 reads CATSRWGSNRDSNQPQHF. As DNA, the CDR3 is TGTGCCACCAGCAGATGGGGGAGTAACAGGGACAGCAATCAGCCCCAGCATTTT. Supplemented by reference TRBV15 and TRBJ1-5, the full variable domain reads DAMVIQNPRYQVTQFGKPVTLSCSQTLNHNVMYWYQQKSSQAPKLLFHYYDKDFNNEADTPDNFQSRRPNTSFCFLDIRSPGLGDTAMYLCATSRWGSNRDSNQPQHFGDGTRLSIL.

This clone was detected a few times. The V gene is TRBV28, the J gene TRBJ1-5; no clear D. The CDR3 totals 11 residues. V shed 6 bases and J shed 4 bases, with 4 bases lying between them. CDR1 is MDHEN, CDR2 SYDVKM, per germline. This chain's CDR3 is CASSTNQPQHF. The CDR3, as DNA: TGTGCCAGCAGCACTAATCAGCCCCAGCATTTT.

The chain couples TRBV7-2 to TRBJ1-1; D gene unclear. CDR1 and CDR2 (germline): SGHTA, FQGNSA. The CDR3 has 13 amino acids. V was trimmed by 5 bases and J by 3 bases, leaving 10 bases between them. The CDR3 DNA reads as TGTGCCAGCAGCCAATCGCTTGACACTGAAGCTTTCTTT. Its protein is CASSQSLDTEAFF.

The V call is TRBV28, the J call TRBJ2-4; 7 nucleotides align to TRBD2. Germline V lookup: CDR1 MDHEN, CDR2 SYDVKM. The CDR3 sequence is 12 residues long. The V gene end was trimmed by 7 bases and the J gene end by 7 bases; junction bases not matched to a gene: 4. The CDR3 nucleotides are TGTGCCAGCATGAGCGGGGAGAACATTCAGTACTTC. It translates to CASMSGENIQYF.

This rearrangement joins TRBV7-9 to TRBJ1-5; TRBD1 matches at 8 bases. Germline V gene data show CDR1 as SEHNR and CDR2 as FQNEAQ (reference sequence). Unmatched junction bases numbered 5, after V lost 1 base and J lost 6 bases. The CDR3 spans 15 residues. This CDR3 is CASSLGQGYFQPQHF. CDR3 sequence (DNA): TGTGCCAGCAGCTTAGGACAGGGGTATTTTCAGCCCCAGCATTTT.

This clone was observed a single time. The chain joins TRBV9 to TRBJ1-6; possibly TRBD1 for D (5 bases). The germline gives CDR1 SGDLS, CDR2 YYNGEE. V shed 0 bases and J shed 9 bases, with 13 bases lying between them. The CDR3 is made up of 15 amino acids. The CDR3 nucleotides are TGTGCCAGCAGCGTAGACGGGGCTCGGGGTTCACCCCTCCACTTT. Its protein is CASSVDGARGSPLHF.

The chain is built from TRBV6-1 and TRBJ2-3; D is uncertain. CDR3 length equals 12 residues. Trimming removed 4 bases from V and 6 bases from J, with 8 bases in between. Looked up from germline, CDR1 is MNHNS and CDR2 is SASEGT. The CDR3 region is CASSGVRDTQYF. The CDR3 DNA sequence: TGTGCCAGCAGTGGGGTTCGGGATACGCAGTATTTT.